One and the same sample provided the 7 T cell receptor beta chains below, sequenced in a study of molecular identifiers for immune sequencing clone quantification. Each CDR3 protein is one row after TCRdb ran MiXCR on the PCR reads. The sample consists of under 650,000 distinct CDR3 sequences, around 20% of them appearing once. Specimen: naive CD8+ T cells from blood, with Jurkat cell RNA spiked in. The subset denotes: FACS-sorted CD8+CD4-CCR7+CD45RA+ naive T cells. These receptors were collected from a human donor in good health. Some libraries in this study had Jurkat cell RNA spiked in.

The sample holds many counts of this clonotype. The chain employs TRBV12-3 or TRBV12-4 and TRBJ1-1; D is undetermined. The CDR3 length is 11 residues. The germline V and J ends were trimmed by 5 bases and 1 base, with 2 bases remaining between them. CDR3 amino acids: CASSGNTEAFF. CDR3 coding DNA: TGTGCCAGCAGTGGGAACACTGAAGCTTTCTTT.

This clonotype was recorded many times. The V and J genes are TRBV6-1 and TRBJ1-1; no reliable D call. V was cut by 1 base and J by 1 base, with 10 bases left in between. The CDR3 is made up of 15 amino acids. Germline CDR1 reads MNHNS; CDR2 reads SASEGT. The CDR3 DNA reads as TGTGCCAGCAGTGAAGTAAAGGCAGCGAACACTGAAGCTTTCTTT. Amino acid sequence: CASSEVKAANTEAFF.

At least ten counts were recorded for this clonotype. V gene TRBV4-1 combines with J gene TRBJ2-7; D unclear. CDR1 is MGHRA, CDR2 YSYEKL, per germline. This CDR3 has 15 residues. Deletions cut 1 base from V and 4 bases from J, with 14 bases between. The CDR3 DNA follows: TGCGCCAGCAGCCAAGGTTCCGGCAGAACTTACGAGCAGTACTTC. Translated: CASSQGSGRTYEQYF.

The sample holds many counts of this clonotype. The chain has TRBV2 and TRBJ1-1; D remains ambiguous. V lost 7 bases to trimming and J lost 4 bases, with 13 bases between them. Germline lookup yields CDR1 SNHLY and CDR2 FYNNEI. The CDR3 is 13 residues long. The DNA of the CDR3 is TGTGCCAGCAATCCAAACCCTGGCACTGAAGCTTTCTTT. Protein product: CASNPNPGTEAFF.

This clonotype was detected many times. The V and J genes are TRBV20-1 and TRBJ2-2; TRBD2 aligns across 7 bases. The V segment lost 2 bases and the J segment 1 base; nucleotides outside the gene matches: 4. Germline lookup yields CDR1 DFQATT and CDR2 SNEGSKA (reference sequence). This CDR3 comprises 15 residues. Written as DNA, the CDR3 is TGCAGTGCTAGACGGGCTAGCGGGAACACCGGGGAGCTGTTTTTT. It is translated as CSARRASGNTGELFF.

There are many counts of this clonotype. The CDR3 is CATSDFGADTDTQYF. The CDR3 coding sequence is TGTGCCACCAGTGATTTTGGAGCCGACACAGATACGCAGTATTTT. The chain combines TRBV24-1 with TRBJ2-3; D unresolved. The CDR3 has 15 amino acids. V was shortened by 1 base and J by 2 bases, with 9 bases between the two germline ends. The germline gives CDR1 KGHDR, CDR2 SFDVKD.

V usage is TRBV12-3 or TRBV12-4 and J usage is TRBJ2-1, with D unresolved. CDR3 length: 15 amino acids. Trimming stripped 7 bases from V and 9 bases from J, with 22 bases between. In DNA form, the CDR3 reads TGTGCCAGCACCGAGACCGAGGCTAAGTCGGGTGAGCAGTTCTTC. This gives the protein CASTETEAKSGEQFF.